This T cell receptor beta chain was retrieved from a study of blood T cell repertoires in COVID-19. Study details: The origin of the acute and convalescent COVID-19 samples was the United States, Italy and Spain. Nucleic acid was either cDNA or gDNA, and it came from T cells, B-cell-depleted T cells, or PBMCs.

Trimming at V came to 7 bases and at J to 4 bases, leaving 15 bases not matched to a gene. This CDR3 spans 18 amino acids. The V gene's germline CDR1 is MDHEN and CDR2 SYDVKM. This clone appeared a few times. Per the original methods: For nucleated cells, counts were estimated from reference gene primer amplification. Clones were read by immunoSEQ multiplex PCR, and TCRdb kept only the in-frame ones, dropping some. The V and J calls and clone size were taken over from that table, and D and trimming were inferred from the DNA. Here the sample spans over 300,000 clones, roughly 90% being singletons. The specimen sequenced was peripheral blood. The receptor was isolated from a man aged 18 to 30 with active or convalescent COVID-19. The chain links TRBV28 to TRBJ2-2; 10 nucleotides agree with TRBD2. CDR3 sequence: CASTRPASGSMSTGELFF. Written as DNA, the CDR3 is TGTGCCAGCACACGTCCGGCTAGCGGGAGTATGAGCACCGGGGAGCTGTTTTTT. Filled out from reference TRBV28 and TRBJ2-2, the complete variable domain reads DVKVTQSSRYLVKRTGEKVFLECVQDMDHENMFWYRQDPGLGLRLIYFSYDVKMKEKGDIPEGYSVSREKKERFSLILESASTNQTSMYLCASTRPASGSMSTGELFFGEGSRLTVL.